A single sample is the source of the 8 T cell receptor beta chains below, sequenced in a study of CD8 T cells in ankylosing spondylitis. Findings and caveats of the study: Ankylosing spondylitis blood seemed to carry a telltale TCR beta motif made of several highly homologous variants.

The antigens these receptors bind are not known. TCRdb fed the 5' RACE reads into MiXCR, producing one record per CDR3 protein. The sample lists fewer than 650,000 distinct CDR3 sequences, approximately 12% occurring once. Sequenced input: blood, either unsorted or a sorted T cell fraction (not recorded which). These TCRs come from a male donor with ankylosing spondylitis.

The chain employs TRBV24-1 and TRBJ2-1; the D gene could be TRBD1 or TRBD2 (5 bases each). The germline V and J ends were trimmed by 0 bases and 13 bases, with 12 bases remaining between them. The germline V gene has CDR1 KGHDR and CDR2 SFDVKD. CDR3 length: 13 amino acids. CDR3 in amino acids: CATSDLGSGGQFF. In nucleotides, the CDR3 is TGTGCCACCAGTGATTTGGGGAGTGGGGGTCAGTTCTTC.

This clonotype was counted a few times. J is TRBJ2-1 and V is TRBV27; 10 positions match TRBD2. J gave up 8 bases and V 5 bases, and 9 bases lay outside the gene matches. The CDR3 spans 15 residues. Germline V gene sequence: CDR1 MNHEY, CDR2 SMNVEV (reference sequence). CDR3 loop: CASSLSSGSWYEQFF. CDR3 sequence (DNA): TGTGCCAGCAGTCTCTCTAGCGGGAGTTGGTATGAGCAGTTCTTC.

The chain combines TRBV4-2 with TRBJ2-7; tentative D call: TRBD1 (5 bases). The length of the CDR3 is 16 residues. Looked up from germline, CDR1 is LGHNA and CDR2 is YNFKEQ. V was clipped by 1 base and J by 2 bases, with 15 bases between them. In DNA, the CDR3 is TGTGCCAGCAGCCAAGGTGCAGGGTATCTCCCCTACGAGCAGTACTTC. This gives the protein CASSQGAGYLPYEQYF.

This CDR3 is CASGFGQGAPRPQHF. The CDR3 region has the DNA TGTGCCAGCGGCTTCGGACAGGGGGCCCCGAGGCCCCAGCATTTT. This chain links TRBV3-1 with TRBJ1-5, with 11 bases identical to TRBD1. The germline V gene encodes CDR1 LGHDT and CDR2 YNNKEL (reference sequence). The junction had 12 bases not matched to a gene; V was cut back by 8 bases and J by 9 bases. CDR3 length: 15 amino acids.

The table lists this clonotype with a few counts. The chain couples TRBV7-2 to TRBJ2-7; 9 bases are shared with TRBD2. Germline V gene data show CDR1 as SGHTA and CDR2 as FQGNSA. The CDR3 spans 16 residues. The junction had 11 bases not matched to a gene; V was cut back by 5 bases and J by 3 bases. The DNA for the CDR3 is TGTGCCAGCAGCCAAGGGACTAGCAGGGATTTCTACGAGCAGTACTTC. It translates to CASSQGTSRDFYEQYF.

This clonotype was picked up a small number of times. The chain employs TRBV7-9 and TRBJ1-1; D is possibly TRBD1 (6 bases). Between the trimmed V and J ends, which lost 5 bases and 5 bases, there was a span of 21 bases. From germline, CDR1 is SEHNR and CDR2 FQNEAQ (reference sequence). This CDR3 contains 16 residues. The CDR3 reads CASSLDSDRLGTEAFF. For the CDR3, the DNA is TGTGCCAGCAGCCTCGACAGCGACAGGCTGGGGACTGAAGCTTTCTTT.

This clonotype was detected a few times. V usage is TRBV20-1 and J usage is TRBJ2-3, with 7 nucleotides matching TRBD2. This CDR3 contains 16 residues. From germline, CDR1 is DFQATT and CDR2 SNEGSKA (reference sequence). Losses at the gene ends were 3 bases for V and 4 bases for J; bases not matched to a gene: 13. CDR3 protein: CSASLGRSGKPDTQYF. DNA for the CDR3: TGCAGTGCTAGCCTCGGCCGGAGCGGGAAACCAGATACGCAGTATTTT.

This rearrangement joins TRBV19 to TRBJ2-1; 8 positions agree with TRBD1. There are 14 residues in the CDR3. V was pared by 2 bases and J by 7 bases, with 4 bases of the junction left unmatched. The germline gives CDR1 LNHDA, CDR2 SQIVND (reference sequence). The CDR3 DNA sequence: TGTGCCAGTAGTATACAGGGGGCGAAGAATGAGCAGTTCTTC. Its translation is CASSIQGAKNEQFF.